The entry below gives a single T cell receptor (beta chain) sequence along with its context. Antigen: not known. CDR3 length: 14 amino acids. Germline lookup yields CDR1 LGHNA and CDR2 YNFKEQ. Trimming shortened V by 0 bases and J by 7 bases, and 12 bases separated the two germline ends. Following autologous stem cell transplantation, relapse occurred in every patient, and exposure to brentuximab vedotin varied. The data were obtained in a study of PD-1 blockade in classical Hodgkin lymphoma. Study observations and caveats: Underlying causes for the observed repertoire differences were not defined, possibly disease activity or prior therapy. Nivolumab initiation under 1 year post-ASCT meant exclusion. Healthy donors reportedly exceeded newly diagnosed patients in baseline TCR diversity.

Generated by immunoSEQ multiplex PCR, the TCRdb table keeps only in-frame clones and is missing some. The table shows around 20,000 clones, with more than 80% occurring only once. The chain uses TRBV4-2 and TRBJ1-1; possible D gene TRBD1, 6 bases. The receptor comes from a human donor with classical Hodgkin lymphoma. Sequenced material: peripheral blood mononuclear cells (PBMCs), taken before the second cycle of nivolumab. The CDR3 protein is CASSQDNRVGEAFF. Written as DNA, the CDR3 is TGTGCCAGCAGCCAAGACAACAGGGTGGGTGAAGCTTTCTTT.